This TCR beta chain emerged from a study of cytomegalovirus exposure and HLA in healthy donors. Study-level information: The platform used for the 120 or so validation repertoires matched that of the 500 to 850 first-cohort repertoires, a later analysis reported. Findings and limits, study-wide: In vitro assays verified that a few CMV-associated chains recognized CMV antigens specifically. The finding came from a later analysis; first-cohort TCR clusters tended to co-occur in the 110 or so validation repertoires. Published work reported that the classifier diagnosed cytomegalovirus status with high specificity and sensitivity.

Germline V gives CDR1 SNHLY, CDR2 FYNNEI. Between the trimmed V and J ends, which lost 4 bases and 4 bases, there was a span of 13 bases. The CDR3 has 14 amino acids. Clones were sequenced by immunoSEQ multiplex PCR, and TCRdb holds only the in-frame ones, with some missing. The table has about 130,000 clones, 89% seen once. Comment on this clone: The antigen is undetermined.

The material sequenced was PBMCs. The chain uses TRBV2 and TRBJ2-5; D possibly corresponds to TRBD2 (5 bases). The sequence was collected from a woman aged 18-29 years in good health and CMV-seronegative. The CDR3 protein is CASSVGPGGETQYF. The CDR3 DNA is TGTGCCAGCAGTGTTGGTCCAGGAGGAGAGACCCAGTACTTC.